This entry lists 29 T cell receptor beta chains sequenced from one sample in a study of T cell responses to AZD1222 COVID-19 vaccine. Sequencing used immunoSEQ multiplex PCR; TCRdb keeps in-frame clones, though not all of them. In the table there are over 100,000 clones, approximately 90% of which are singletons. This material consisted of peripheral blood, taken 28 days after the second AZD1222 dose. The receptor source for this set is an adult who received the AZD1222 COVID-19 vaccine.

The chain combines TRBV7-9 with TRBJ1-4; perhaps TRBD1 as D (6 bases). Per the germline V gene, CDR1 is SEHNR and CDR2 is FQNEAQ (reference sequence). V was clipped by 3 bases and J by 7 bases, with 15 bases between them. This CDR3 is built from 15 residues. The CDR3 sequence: CASSFWQGRGEKLFF. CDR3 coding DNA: TGTGCCAGCAGCTTCTGGCAGGGGCGAGGTGAAAAACTGTTTTTT.

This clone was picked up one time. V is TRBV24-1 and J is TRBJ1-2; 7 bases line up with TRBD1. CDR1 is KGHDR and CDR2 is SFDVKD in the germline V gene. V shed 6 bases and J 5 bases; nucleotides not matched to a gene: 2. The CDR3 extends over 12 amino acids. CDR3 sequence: CATSPQGYGYTF. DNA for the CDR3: TGTGCCACCAGTCCACAGGGGTATGGCTACACCTTC.

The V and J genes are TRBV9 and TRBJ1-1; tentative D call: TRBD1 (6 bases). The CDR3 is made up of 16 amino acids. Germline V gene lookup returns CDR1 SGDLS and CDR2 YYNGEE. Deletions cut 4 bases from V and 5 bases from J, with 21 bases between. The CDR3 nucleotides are TGTGCCAGCAGCCCATCCGCGAGGGGGGGAGGGACTGAAGCTTTCTTT. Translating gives CASSPSARGGGTEAFF.

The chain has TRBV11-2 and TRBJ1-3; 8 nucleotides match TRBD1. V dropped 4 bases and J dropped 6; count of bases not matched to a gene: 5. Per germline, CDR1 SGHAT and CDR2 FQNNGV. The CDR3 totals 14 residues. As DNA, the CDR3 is TGTGCCAGCAGCTACGACAGGGGATTAAACACCATATATTTT. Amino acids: CASSYDRGLNTIYF. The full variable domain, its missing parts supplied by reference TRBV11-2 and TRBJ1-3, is EAGVAQSPRYKIIEKRQSVAFWCNPISGHATLYWYQQILGQGPKLLIQFQNNGVVDDSQLPKDRFSAERLKGVDSTLKIQPAKLEDSAVYLCASSYDRGLNTIYFGEGSWLTVV.

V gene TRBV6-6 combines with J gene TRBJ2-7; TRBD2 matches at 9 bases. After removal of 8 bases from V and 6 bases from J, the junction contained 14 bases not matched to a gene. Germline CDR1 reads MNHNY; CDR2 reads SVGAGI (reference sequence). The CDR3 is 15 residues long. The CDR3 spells CASLLDGLAFGEQYF. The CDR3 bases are TGTGCCAGCCTACTTGACGGACTAGCGTTTGGCGAGCAGTACTTC.

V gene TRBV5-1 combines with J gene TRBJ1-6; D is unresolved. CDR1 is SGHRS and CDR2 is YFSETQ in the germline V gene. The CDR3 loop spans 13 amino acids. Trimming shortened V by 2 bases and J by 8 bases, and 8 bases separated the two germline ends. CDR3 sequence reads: CASSFGGDSPLHF. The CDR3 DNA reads TGCGCCAGCAGCTTCGGTGGGGATTCACCCCTCCACTTT.

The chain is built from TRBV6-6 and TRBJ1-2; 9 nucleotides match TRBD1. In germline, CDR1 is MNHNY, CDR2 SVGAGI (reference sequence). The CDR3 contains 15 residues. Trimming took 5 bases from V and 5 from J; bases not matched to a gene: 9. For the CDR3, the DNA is TGTGCCAGCAGTGGGACGACAGGGGGTGGGTATGGCTACACCTTC. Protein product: CASSGTTGGGYGYTF.

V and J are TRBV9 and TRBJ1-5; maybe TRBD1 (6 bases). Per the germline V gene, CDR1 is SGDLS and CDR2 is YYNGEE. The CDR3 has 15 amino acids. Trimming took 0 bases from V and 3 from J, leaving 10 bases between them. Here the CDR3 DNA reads TGTGCCAGCAGCGTAGGAGGGGGGAACAATCAGCCCCAGCATTTT. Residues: CASSVGGGNNQPQHF.

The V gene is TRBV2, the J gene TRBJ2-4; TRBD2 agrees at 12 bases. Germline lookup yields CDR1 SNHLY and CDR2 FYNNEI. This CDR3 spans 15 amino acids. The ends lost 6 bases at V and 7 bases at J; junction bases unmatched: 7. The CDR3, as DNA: TGTGCCAGCAGAGAACTAGCGGGAGGCTGGAACATTCAGTACTTC. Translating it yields CASRELAGGWNIQYF.

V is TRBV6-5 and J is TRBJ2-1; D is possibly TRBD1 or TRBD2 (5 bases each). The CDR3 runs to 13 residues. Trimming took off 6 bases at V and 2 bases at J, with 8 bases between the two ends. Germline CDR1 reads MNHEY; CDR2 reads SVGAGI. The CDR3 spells CASRGTAYNEQFF. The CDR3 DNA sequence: TGTGCCAGCAGAGGGACGGCCTACAATGAGCAGTTCTTC.

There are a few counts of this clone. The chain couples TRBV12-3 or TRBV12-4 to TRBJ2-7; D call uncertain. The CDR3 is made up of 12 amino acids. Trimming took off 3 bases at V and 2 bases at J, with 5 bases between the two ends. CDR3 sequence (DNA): TGTGCCAGCAGTTTCGGTACCTACGAGCAGTACTTC. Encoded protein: CASSFGTYEQYF.

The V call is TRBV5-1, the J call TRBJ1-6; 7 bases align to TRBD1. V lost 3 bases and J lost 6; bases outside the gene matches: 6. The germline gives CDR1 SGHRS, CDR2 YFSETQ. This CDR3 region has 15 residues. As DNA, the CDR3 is TGCGCCAGCAGCTCCGACAGGGTTTCTAATTCACCCCTCCACTTT. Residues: CASSSDRVSNSPLHF.

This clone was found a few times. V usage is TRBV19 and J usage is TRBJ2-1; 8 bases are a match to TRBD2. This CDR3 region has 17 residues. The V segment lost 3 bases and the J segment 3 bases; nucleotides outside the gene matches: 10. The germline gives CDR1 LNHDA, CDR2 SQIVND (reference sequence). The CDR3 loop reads CASSMPRSGRFYNEQFF. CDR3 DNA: TGTGCCAGTAGTATGCCCCGAAGCGGGAGATTCTACAATGAGCAGTTCTTC.

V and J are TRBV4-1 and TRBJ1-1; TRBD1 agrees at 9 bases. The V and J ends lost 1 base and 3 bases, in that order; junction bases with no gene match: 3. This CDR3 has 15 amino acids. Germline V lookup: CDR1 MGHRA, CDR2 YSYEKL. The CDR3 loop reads CASSQVGTGYTEAFF. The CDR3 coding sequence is TGCGCCAGCAGCCAAGTCGGGACAGGGTACACTGAAGCTTTCTTT.

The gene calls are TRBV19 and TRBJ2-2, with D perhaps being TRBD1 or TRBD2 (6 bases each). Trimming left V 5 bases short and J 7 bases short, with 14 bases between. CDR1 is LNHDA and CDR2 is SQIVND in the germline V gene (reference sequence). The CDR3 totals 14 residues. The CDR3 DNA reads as TGTGCCAGTAGTTCACGACTAGGGGGCGGGGAGCTGTTTTTT. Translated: CASSSRLGGGELFF. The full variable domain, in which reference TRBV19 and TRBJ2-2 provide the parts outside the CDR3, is DGGITQSPKYLFRKEGQNVTLSCEQNLNHDAMYWYRQDPGQGLRLIYYSQIVNDFQKGDIAEGYSVSREKKESFPLTVTSAQKNPTAFYLCASSSRLGGGELFFGEGSRLTVL.

CDR3 loop: CASSQDWNTEAFF. The CDR3 DNA reads as TGTGCCAGCAGCCAAGATTGGAACACTGAAGCTTTCTTT. The chain combines TRBV3-1 (or the pseudogene TRBV3-2) with TRBJ1-1; D gene unclear. Germline CDR1 and CDR2: LGHDT and YNNKEL (reference sequence). This CDR3 comprises 13 residues. The germline V and J ends were trimmed by 0 bases and 1 base, with 3 bases remaining between them.

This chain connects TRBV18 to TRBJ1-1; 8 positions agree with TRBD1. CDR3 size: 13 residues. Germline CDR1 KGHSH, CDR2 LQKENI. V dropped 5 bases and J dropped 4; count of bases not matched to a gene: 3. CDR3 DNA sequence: TGTGCCAGCTCAGAAACAGGGGGCACTGAAGCTTTCTTT. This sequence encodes CASSETGGTEAFF. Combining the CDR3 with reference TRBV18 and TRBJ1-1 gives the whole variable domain NAGVMQNPRHLVRRRGQEARLRCSPMKGHSHVYWYRQLPEEGLKFMVYLQKENIIDESGMPKERFSAEFPKEGPSILRIQQVVRGDSAAYFCASSETGGTEAFFGQGTRLTVV.

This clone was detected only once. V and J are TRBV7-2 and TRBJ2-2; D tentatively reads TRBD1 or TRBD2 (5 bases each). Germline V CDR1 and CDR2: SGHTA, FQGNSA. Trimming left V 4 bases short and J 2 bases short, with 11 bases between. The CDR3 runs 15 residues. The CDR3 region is CASSWDGRNTGELFF. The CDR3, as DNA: TGTGCCAGCAGCTGGGACGGACGTAACACCGGGGAGCTGTTTTTT.

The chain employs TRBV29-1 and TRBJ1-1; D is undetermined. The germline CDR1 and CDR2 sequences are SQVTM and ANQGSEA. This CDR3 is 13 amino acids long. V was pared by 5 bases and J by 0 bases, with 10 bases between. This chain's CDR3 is CSVLRLMNTEAFF. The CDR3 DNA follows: TGCAGCGTTTTACGGCTCATGAACACTGAAGCTTTCTTT. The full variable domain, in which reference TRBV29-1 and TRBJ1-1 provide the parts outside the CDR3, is SAVISQKPSRDICQRGTSLTIQCQVDSQVTMMFWYRQQPGQSLTLIATANQGSEATYESGFVIDKFPISRPNLTFSTLTVSNMSPEDSSIYLCSVLRLMNTEAFFGQGTRLTVV.

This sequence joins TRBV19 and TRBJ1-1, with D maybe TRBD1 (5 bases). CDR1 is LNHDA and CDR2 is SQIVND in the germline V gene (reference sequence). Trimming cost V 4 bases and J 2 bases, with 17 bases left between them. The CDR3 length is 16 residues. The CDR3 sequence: CASSTGRVYSNTEAFF. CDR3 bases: TGTGCCAGTAGTACGGGCAGGGTATATTCAAACACTGAAGCTTTCTTT.

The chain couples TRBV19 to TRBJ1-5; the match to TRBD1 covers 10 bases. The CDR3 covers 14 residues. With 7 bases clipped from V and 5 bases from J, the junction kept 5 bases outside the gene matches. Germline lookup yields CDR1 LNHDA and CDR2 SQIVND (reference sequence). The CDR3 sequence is CASTSGQGYQPQHF. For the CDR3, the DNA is TGTGCCAGTACCTCGGGACAGGGGTATCAGCCCCAGCATTTT.

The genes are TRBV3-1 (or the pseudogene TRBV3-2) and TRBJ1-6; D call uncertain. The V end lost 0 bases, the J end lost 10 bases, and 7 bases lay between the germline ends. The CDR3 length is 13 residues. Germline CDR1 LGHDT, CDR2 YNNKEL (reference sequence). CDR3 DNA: TGTGCCAGCAGCCAAGACGTGGAATCACCCCTCCACTTT. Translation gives CASSQDVESPLHF.

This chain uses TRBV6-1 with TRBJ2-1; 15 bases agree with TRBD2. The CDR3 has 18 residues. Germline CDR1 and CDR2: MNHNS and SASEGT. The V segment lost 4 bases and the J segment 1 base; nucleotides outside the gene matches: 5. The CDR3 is CASSAGLAGGQSYNEQFF. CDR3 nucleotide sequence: TGTGCCAGCAGTGCGGGACTAGCGGGAGGACAGTCCTACAATGAGCAGTTCTTC.

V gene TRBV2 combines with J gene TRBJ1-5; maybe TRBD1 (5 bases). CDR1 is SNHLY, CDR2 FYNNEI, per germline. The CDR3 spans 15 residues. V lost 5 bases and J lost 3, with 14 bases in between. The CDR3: CASSKTGTLNQPQHF. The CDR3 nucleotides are TGTGCCAGCAGTAAGACCGGGACCCTCAATCAGCCCCAGCATTTT. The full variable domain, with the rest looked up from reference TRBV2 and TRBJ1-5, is EPEVTQTPSHQVTQMGQEVILRCVPISNHLYFYWYRQILGQKVEFLVSFYNNEISEKSEIFDDQFSVERPDGSNFTLKIRSTKLEDSAMYFCASSKTGTLNQPQHFGDGTRLSIL.

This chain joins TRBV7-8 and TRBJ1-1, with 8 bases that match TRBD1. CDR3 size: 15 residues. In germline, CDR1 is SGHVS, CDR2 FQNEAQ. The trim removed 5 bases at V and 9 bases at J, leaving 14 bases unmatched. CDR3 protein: CASSALGTGLGQAFF. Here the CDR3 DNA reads TGTGCCAGCAGCGCCCTTGGGACAGGCCTGGGGCAAGCTTTCTTT.

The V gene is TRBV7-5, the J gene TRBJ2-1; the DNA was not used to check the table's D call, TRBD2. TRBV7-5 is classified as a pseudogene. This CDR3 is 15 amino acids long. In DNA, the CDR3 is TGTGCCAGAAGCTCCACTAGCGGGAGGGCCTCTGAGCAGTTCTTC. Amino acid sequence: CARSSTSGRASEQFF.

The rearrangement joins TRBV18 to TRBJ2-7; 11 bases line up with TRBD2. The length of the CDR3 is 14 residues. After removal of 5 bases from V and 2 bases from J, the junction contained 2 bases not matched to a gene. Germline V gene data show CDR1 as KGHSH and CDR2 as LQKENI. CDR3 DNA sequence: TGTGCCAGCTCAACGACTAGCGGGACCTACGAGCAGTACTTC. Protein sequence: CASSTTSGTYEQYF.

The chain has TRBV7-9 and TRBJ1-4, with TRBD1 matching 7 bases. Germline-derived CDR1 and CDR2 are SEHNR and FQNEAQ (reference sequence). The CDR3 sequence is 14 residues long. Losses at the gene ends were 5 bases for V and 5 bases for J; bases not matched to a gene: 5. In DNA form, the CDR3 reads TGTGCCAGCAGCGCGGGACAGCCGAATGAAAAACTGTTTTTT. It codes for CASSAGQPNEKLFF.

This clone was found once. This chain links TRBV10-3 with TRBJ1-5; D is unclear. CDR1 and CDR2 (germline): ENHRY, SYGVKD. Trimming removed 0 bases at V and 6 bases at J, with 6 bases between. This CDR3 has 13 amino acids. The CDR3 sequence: CAISESAGQPQHF. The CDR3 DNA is TGTGCCATCAGTGAGTCGGCAGGTCAGCCCCAGCATTTT.